This TCR beta chain stems from a study of shared clonotypes between healthy human individuals. The ends lost 4 bases at V and 1 base at J; junction bases unmatched: 10. CDR1 SGHRS and CDR2 YFSETQ come from the germline V gene. This CDR3 contains 16 residues. Sequenced by immunoSEQ multiplex PCR; TCRdb stores in-frame clones only, minus some. Here the sample spans fewer than 2.5 million clones, under 95% being singletons. Those who donated, Caucasian adults without exception, all lived in Nashville, Tennessee. The receptor was derived from a young man in good health. Some clones in this sample may be carry-over from other donors' samples. The sequenced sample was naive CD4+ T cells from PBMCs. Subset of the sample: CD45RA+ positively selected. V and J are TRBV5-1 and TRBJ1-1; 7 nucleotides match TRBD1. CDR3 coding DNA: TGCGCCAGCAGCGTTAGACCGGGACAGACGAACACTGAAGCTTTCTTT. The encoded protein is CASSVRPGQTNTEAFF.